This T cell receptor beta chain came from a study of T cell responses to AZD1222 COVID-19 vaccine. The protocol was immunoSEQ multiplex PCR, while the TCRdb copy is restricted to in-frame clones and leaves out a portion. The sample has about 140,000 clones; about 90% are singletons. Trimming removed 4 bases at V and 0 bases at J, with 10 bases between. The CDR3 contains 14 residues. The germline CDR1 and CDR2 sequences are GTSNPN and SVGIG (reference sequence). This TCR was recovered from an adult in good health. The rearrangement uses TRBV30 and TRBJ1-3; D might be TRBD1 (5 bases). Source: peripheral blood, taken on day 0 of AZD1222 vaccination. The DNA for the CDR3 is TGTGCCTGGAAAGCAGGGAACTCTGGAAACACCATATATTTT. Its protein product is CAWKAGNSGNTIYF.